Here is one TCR beta chain with its context. Deep level was the assay's run setting. The table came from immunoSEQ multiplex PCR; TCRdb's copy has only in-frame clones and leaves some out. The repertoire includes 550,000 to 650,000 clones, approximately 96% of them detected once, and roughly 0.1% sits in the top ten. Germline assignment: CDR1 SGHAT and CDR2 FQNNGV. The CDR3 covers 14 residues. V shed 5 bases and J shed 5 bases, with 15 bases lying between them. The record originates from a study of shared clonotypes between healthy human individuals. Naive CD8 cells, CD45RO-negative and positively selected for CCR7, excluded terminally differentiated effector memory CD45RA+ cells.

The chain joins TRBV11-2 to TRBJ2-5; D is perhaps TRBD1 or TRBD2 (5 bases each). The sequence was collected from a woman between 25 and 40 years old in good health. The specimen was naive CD8+ T cells sorted from blood. The CDR3, as DNA: TGTGCCAGCAGCCCACGGCCGGGGACGGAGACCCAGTACTTC. It specifies CASSPRPGTETQYF.